These T cell receptor beta chains were read from a single sample in a study of PD-L1 blockade in urothelial cancer. Here immunoSEQ multiplex PCR was the method, and the copy in TCRdb shows in-frame clones only, minus some. The data contain about 28,000 clones, roughly 80% of them singletons. This specimen consisted of PBMCs, obtained around atezolizumab (anti-PD-L1) treatment. The receptors were gathered from a man in his fifties with urothelial cancer. The CDR3 runs from the conserved cysteine through the conserved F or W. A D gene is named only where the DNA matches it firmly. Clone sizes are given selectively: once, few, many, or a class where the clone is expanded.

>TRBJ1-1|TRBV25-1|.|TRBD1
TGTGCCAGCAGTGGCGACAGGGGGCGCACTGAAGCTTTCTTT
CASSGDRGRTEAFF
>TRBJ2-1|TRBV5-4|.|TRBD1
TGTGCCAGCAGCGCAATGGACAGGGCCCGCTACAATGAGCAGTTCTTC
CASSAMDRARYNEQFF
>TRBJ1-2|TRBV2|.|.
TGTGCCACGGGGGACGGTGGCTACACCTTC
CATGDGGYTF
>TRBJ1-1|TRBV6-5|.|.
TGTGCCAGCAGTCTGTCCGGGGGACCGAACACTGAAGCTTTCTTT
CASSLSGGPNTEAFF
>TRBJ2-5|TRBV6-5|.|TRBD2
TGTGCCAGCAGTTACTCGACTAGCGGGGGGGAGACCCAGTACTTC
CASSYSTSGGETQYF
>TRBJ2-3|TRBV5-4|once|TRBD2
TGTGCCAGCAGTCAGCTAGCGGGGGGGCCAACAGATACGCAGTATTTT
CASSQLAGGPTDTQYF
>TRBJ2-1|TRBV5-1|.|TRBD1
TGCGCCAGCTCCTTAGGGGGCAGCGCCAATGAGCAGTTCTTC
CASSLGGSANEQFF
>TRBJ1-1|TRBV5-1|.|TRBD1
TGCGCCAGCAGCTTGGCCGCAGGGGGGAACACTGAAGCTTTCTTT
CASSLAAGGNTEAFF
>TRBJ2-1|TRBV5-1|.|.
TGCGCCAGCAGCTACTCGGGAGACTACAATGAGCAGTTCTTC
CASSYSGDYNEQFF
>TRBJ1-4|TRBV5-8|.|TRBD1
TGTGCCAGCAAGACCGGGACAGTCAATGAAAAACTGTTTTTT
CASKTGTVNEKLFF
>TRBJ1-1|TRBV6-5|.|.
TGTGCCAGCAGTTACGCGGGGAACACTGGAGCTTTCTTT
CASSYAGNTGAFF
>TRBJ2-1|TRBV10-1|.|TRBD1
TGCGCCAGCAGTAGAGGGACAGGGGACAATGAGCAGTTCTTC
CASSRGTGDNEQFF
>TRBJ2-1|TRBV7-8|once|TRBD1
TGTGCCAGCAGCTTATGGGACAGCAATTTCAATGAGCAGTTCTTC
CASSLWDSNFNEQFF
>TRBJ2-7|TRBV30|few|TRBD2
TGTGCCTGGAAACCTAGCGGGACCTTCTCCTACGAGCAGTACTTC
CAWKPSGTFSYEQYF
>TRBJ2-1|TRBV27|.|.
TGTGCCAGCAGGAGATCAGGGGATGGAGAGCAGTTCTTC
CASRRSGDGEQFF
>TRBJ1-5|TRBV9|.|.
TGTGCCAGCAGCGTTTGGGAAGGGGGTCAGCCCCAGCATTTT
CASSVWEGGQPQHF
>TRBJ2-3|TRBV5-1|.|TRBD2
TGCGCCAGCACGGGGACTAGACGCACAGATACGCAGTATTTT
CASTGTRRTDTQYF
>TRBJ2-3|TRBV10-3|.|TRBD2
TGTGCCATCAGTGAGTCTTCCGTCGGGACTAGCGTAGCGGATACGCAGTATTTT
CAISESSVGTSVADTQYF
>TRBJ2-5|TRBV18|few|TRBD2
TGTGCCAGCTCAACACCCCGCGGGGGAGGCCAAGAGACCCAGTACTTC
CASSTPRGGGQETQYF
>TRBJ2-6|TRBV11-2|.|.
TGTGCCACCCCCGTGAGGGGGGGCCGTTCTGGGGCCAACGTCCTGACTTTC
CATPVRGGRSGANVLTF
>TRBJ2-7|TRBV2|.|TRBD2
TGTGCCAGCAGTGATGGAGTAGCGGGTTACTCCTACGAGCAGTACTTC
CASSDGVAGYSYEQYF
>TRBJ2-3|TRBV6-4|.|.
TGTGCCAGCAGTGGGGCAGGTACTGGCACAGATACGCAGTATTTT
CASSGAGTGTDTQYF
>TRBJ1-1|TRBV5-1|few|TRBD1
TGCGCCAGCCAGGCCGGGACAGCGTCTCGGAACACTGAAGCTTTCTTT
CASQAGTASRNTEAFF
>TRBJ1-3|TRBV7-8|few|.
TGTGCCAGCACCGCCAGGGACTCTGGAAACACCATATATTTT
CASTARDSGNTIYF
>TRBJ1-2|TRBV23-1|.|.
TGCGCCAGCAGTCAATGGTTAACTAGGGACTCATATGGCTACACCTTC
CASSQWLTRDSYGYTF
>TRBJ1-2|TRBV7-8|.|.
TGTGCCAGCAGCTTGCGACAGACTTCGAATGGCTACACCTTC
CASSLRQTSNGYTF
>TRBJ2-2|TRBV19|.|TRBD1
TGTGCCAGTATGACCTCAGGGGGCGAGGAGCTGTTTTTT
CASMTSGGEELFF
>TRBJ1-5|TRBV29-1|.|TRBD1
TGCAGCGTTGTCGACAGGGGCAATCAGCCCCAGCATTTT
CSVVDRGNQPQHF
>TRBJ2-7|TRBV5-4|.|.
TGTGCCAGCAGCTTGGACAGGGTCTACGAGCAGTACTTC
CASSLDRVYEQYF
>TRBJ2-1|TRBV7-8|once|.
TGTGCCAGCAGCTTAGCGTCGGCAGGTAATAATGAGCAGTTCTTC
CASSLASAGNNEQFF
>TRBJ2-3|TRBV2|.|TRBD2
TGTGCCAGCAGTGAAGGGGCCCTAGCGGGAGCTCTGACAGATACGCAGTATTTT
CASSEGALAGALTDTQYF
>TRBJ1-2|TRBV9|.|.
TGTGCCAGCAGCTCAAACTATGGCTACACCTTC
CASSSNYGYTF
>TRBJ1-2|TRBV5-1|.|.
TGCGCCAGCAGCTTGGGAGGGAAGGAGTATGGCTACACCTTC
CASSLGGKEYGYTF
>TRBJ1-1|TRBV5-4|.|.
TGTGCCAGCAGCTTCTGGGATAGCGGAGGCACTGAAGCTTTCTTT
CASSFWDSGGTEAFF
>TRBJ2-3|TRBV7-9|.|TRBD2
TGTGCCAGCAGCTCACTAGCGGGAGTAGCGGATACGCAGTATTTT
CASSSLAGVADTQYF
>TRBJ1-1|TRBV28|.|TRBD1
TGTGCCAGCAGTTGGCAGGGGGCTGAAGCTTTCTTT
CASSWQGAEAFF
>TRBJ1-6|TRBV19|.|.
TGTGCCAGTAGTATGGAGACGCAGAGTAAGAATTCACCCCTCCACTTT
CASSMETQSKNSPLHF
>TRBJ2-2|TRBV5-1|.|TRBD1
TGCGCCAGCAGCTCGACAGGGTGGACCGGGGAGCTGTTTTTT
CASSSTGWTGELFF
>TRBJ1-5|TRBV2|few|TRBD1
TGTGCCAGCAGTGAACAACAGGGGGCCCTGCAGCCCCAGCATTTT
CASSEQQGALQPQHF
>TRBJ1-3|TRBV7-9|.|.
TGTGCCAGCAGCTTAGAGGGGCAGCTCCGAAACACCATATATTTT
CASSLEGQLRNTIYF
>TRBJ2-2|TRBV19|.|.
TGTGCCAGTAGTCGCGGAATCGCCGGGGAGCTGTTTTTT
CASSRGIAGELFF
>TRBJ1-5|TRBV5-1|.|TRBD1
TGCGCCAGCAGCCTGACAGGGTTCGGCAATCAGCCCCAGCATTTT
CASSLTGFGNQPQHF
>TRBJ1-1|TRBV5-4|few|TRBD1
TGTGCCAGCAGCATTCCCCAAGGACAGGGAGCAACTGAAGCTTTCTTT
CASSIPQGQGATEAFF
>TRBJ2-3|TRBV6-5|.|.
TGTGCCAGCAGCCGAGGGACTGTCTTCACAGATACGCAGTATTTT
CASSRGTVFTDTQYF